Below, 25 T cell receptor beta chains from the same sample are listed, as sequenced in a study of T cell clonality in common variable immunodeficiency. The data were produced by immunoSEQ multiplex PCR, yet TCRdb's version contains in-frame clones alone and is incomplete. The sample includes around 60,000 clones, none of them occurring once. Sequencing used peripheral blood mononuclear cells. These receptors were obtained from a person between 18 and 75 years old in good health.

This clone was recorded at least ten times. The CDR3 end is not reached by the read, which stops 3 residues before it; the germline J gene fills it in. The V and J genes are TRBV6-7 and TRBJ2-1, with 9 bases lining up with TRBD1. TRBV6-7 is labeled an ORF, and its function is uncertain. The length of the CDR3 is 17 residues. With V trimmed by 2 bases and J by 0 bases, 5 bases remained unmatched. The sequenced CDR3 bases are TGTGCCAGCAGTTACCCGGGGGACAGGGACTCCTACAATGAG. Residues: CASSYPGDRDSYNE. The CDR3 reads in full as CASSYPGDRDSYNEQFF.

This clone was recorded at least ten times. The read ends 3 residues early relative to the CDR3; the germline J gene fills the gap. The J gene is TRBJ1-3, the V gene TRBV30, with D hard to call. The V and J ends lost 3 bases and 0 bases respectively, with 9 bases between them. The CDR3 runs 14 residues. The germline CDR1 and CDR2 sequences are GTSNPN and SVGIG (reference sequence). The CDR3 bases that were read are TGTGCCTGGAGGTCGGGTAGCTCTGGAAACACC. Translated: CAWRSGSSGNT. The full CDR3 reads CAWRSGSSGNTIYF.

This clone appeared many times. The sequence runs out 3 residues before the end of the CDR3; the remainder is reconstructed from the germline J gene. The rearrangement links TRBV7-9 to TRBJ1-5; 7 bases line up with TRBD1. The CDR3 consists of 14 residues. Trimming cost V 5 bases and J 5 bases; bases outside gene matches: 6. CDR1 is SEHNR, CDR2 FQNEAQ, per germline (reference sequence). The DNA read from the CDR3 is TGTGCCAGCAGCCGCGACAGGGACGATCAGCCC. Translated: CASSRDRDDQP. The complete CDR3 sequence is CASSRDRDDQPQHF.

This clone showed up many times. The read comes to an end 3 residues before the CDR3 does, leaving the germline J gene to fill in the end. This chain uses TRBV6-1 with TRBJ1-5, with D possibly being TRBD1 (5 bases). With 4 bases removed from V and 9 bases from J, the gap between germline ends came to 10 bases. This CDR3 is built from 12 residues. Germline V gives CDR1 MNHNS, CDR2 SASEGT. Incomplete CDR3 DNA: TGTGCCAGCAGTGGGGGCCAACGGCCC. Translating it yields CASSGGQRP. The entire CDR3 protein is CASSGGQRPQHF.

This clone was picked up many times. CDR3 protein: CSARTGDRNNQPQHF. Incomplete CDR3 DNA: TGCAGTGCCCGGACAGGGGACAGGAACAATCAGCCC. The chain carries TRBV20-1 and TRBJ1-5; the match to TRBD1 covers 9 bases. The CDR3 end falls 3 residues outside the read, so it is completed with the germline J gene. V shed 6 bases and J 3 bases; nucleotides not matched to a gene: 9. CDR3 length: 15 amino acids. Germline CDR1 DFQATT, CDR2 SNEGSKA (reference sequence).

This clone was seen many times. The read is 3 residues too short to cover the CDR3 end, so that end is filled in from the germline J gene. V and J are TRBV20-1 and TRBJ2-7; 12 nucleotides line up with TRBD2. CDR1 is DFQATT, CDR2 SNEGSKA, per germline (reference sequence). The CDR3 consists of 15 residues. V lost 3 bases to trimming and J lost 2 bases; unmatched junction nucleotides: 5. The sequenced CDR3 bases are TGCAGTGCTAGGCCTGGACTAGCGGGGACCTACGAG. Amino acid sequence: CSARPGLAGTYE. The whole CDR3 region reads CSARPGLAGTYEQYF.

This clone was recorded at least ten times. The read terminates 3 residues before the CDR3 end, so the remaining end is supplied by the germline J gene. V gene TRBV5-1 combines with J gene TRBJ2-7; 12 nucleotides align to TRBD2. This CDR3 has 18 amino acids. Looked up from germline, CDR1 is SGHRS and CDR2 is YFSETQ. V gave up 0 bases and J gave up 0 bases; unmatched junction bases: 7. This chain's CDR3 is CASSLVWTSGASSYEQYF. Partial CDR3 DNA: TGCGCCAGCAGCTTGGTTTGGACTAGCGGGGCCTCCTCCTACGAG.

This clone was counted ten times or more. Read coverage stops 3 residues before the CDR3 terminus; the germline J gene supplies the remainder. This rearrangement joins TRBV3-1 (or the pseudogene TRBV3-2) to TRBJ2-5; 12 bases agree with TRBD2. The germline V gene encodes CDR1 LGHDT and CDR2 YNNKEL (reference sequence). This CDR3 has 16 residues. The J segment lost 4 bases and the V segment lost 0 bases, leaving 3 bases of the junction unmatched. The CDR3 bases that were read are TGTGCCAGCAGCCAAGAGGCACTAGCGGGGGGAGAGACC. Amino acids: CASSQEALAGGET. The complete CDR3 reads CASSQEALAGGETQYF.

This clone has at least ten counts. The read ends 3 residues before the CDR3 terminus; that terminus is restored from the germline J gene. The rearrangement joins TRBV19 to TRBJ2-4; 8 bases match TRBD1. The germline gives CDR1 LNHDA, CDR2 SQIVND (reference sequence). The CDR3 contains 14 residues. V lost 1 base to trimming and J lost 9 bases; unmatched junction nucleotides: 5. The CDR3 sequence is CASSIVGTGGIQYF. The sequenced part of the CDR3 DNA is TGTGCCAGTAGTATAGTCGGGACAGGAGGCATT.

There are many counts of this clone. The sequenced fragment ends 3 residues before the CDR3 boundary, so the rest is inferred from the germline J gene. The rearrangement links TRBV5-1 to TRBJ2-1; 8 bases fit TRBD1. V was clipped by 4 bases and J by 6 bases; unmatched bases: 12. The germline gives CDR1 SGHRS, CDR2 YFSETQ. This CDR3 is 16 amino acids long. The CDR3 loop is CASSPQGAVYSNEQFF. Incomplete CDR3 DNA: TGCGCCAGCAGCCCCCAGGGGGCAGTTTACAGCAATGAG.

There are many counts of this clone. From the germline J gene comes the end of the CDR3, since the read stops 3 residues before it. The rearrangement joins TRBV10-3 to TRBJ2-1; 9 nucleotides line up with TRBD1. The CDR3 is 13 amino acids. The germline V gene has CDR1 ENHRY and CDR2 SYGVKD. Trimming cost V 11 bases and J 7 bases; bases outside gene matches: 9. The sequenced CDR3 bases are TGTGCCGCGCGGGGGACAGGGAGAAATGAG. Encoded protein: CAARGTGRNE. In full, the CDR3 is CAARGTGRNEQFF.

Worth noting for this clone: The CDR3 end falls 3 residues outside the read, so it is completed with the germline J gene. This chain connects TRBV2 to TRBJ2-7, with TRBD1 as a possible D gene (5 bases). Per germline, CDR1 SNHLY and CDR2 FYNNEI. This CDR3 contains 13 residues. Trimming cost V 7 bases and J 2 bases, with 12 bases left between them. This chain's CDR3 is CASNGVRAYEQYF. CDR3 bases read: TGTGCCAGCAATGGTGTCAGGGCCTACGAG. Complete variable domain (other parts from reference TRBV2 and TRBJ2-7): EPEVTQTPSHQVTQMGQEVILRCVPISNHLYFYWYRQILGQKVEFLVSFYNNEISEKSEIFDDQFSVERPDGSNFTLKIRSTKLEDSAMYFCASNGVRAYEQYFGPGTRLTVT.

This clone was found many times. The read ends 3 residues before the CDR3 terminus; that terminus is restored from the germline J gene. The rearrangement links TRBV18 to TRBJ2-3, with 9 bases lining up with TRBD2. V lost 4 bases and J lost 4; bases outside the gene matches: 0. The CDR3 is 13 residues long. CDR1 KGHSH and CDR2 LQKENI come from the germline V gene. The CDR3 sequence is CASSRLAADTQYF. The CDR3 bases that were read are TGTGCCAGCTCACGACTAGCGGCAGATACG.

This clone came up many times. Coverage ceases 3 residues before the CDR3 finishes, and the germline J gene fills in the end. The chain combines TRBV10-2 with TRBJ2-7, with 9 bases fitting TRBD1. V dropped 4 bases and J dropped 6; count of bases not matched to a gene: 4. CDR1 is WSHSY and CDR2 is SAAADI in the germline V gene. The CDR3 consists of 13 residues. Partial CDR3 DNA: TGCGCCAGCAGTGCGGGACAGGGTTCCGAG. It is translated as CASSAGQGSE. The complete CDR3 sequence is CASSAGQGSEQYF.

This clone was found many times. Read coverage stops 3 residues before the CDR3 terminus; the germline J gene supplies the remainder. The chain uses TRBV7-8 and TRBJ2-7; 12 bases are shared with TRBD2. After removal of 5 bases from V and 3 bases from J, the junction contained 5 bases not matched to a gene. Germline CDR1 is SGHVS and CDR2 is FQNEAQ. This CDR3 comprises 15 residues. Partial CDR3 DNA: TGTGCCAGCAGCGCTAGCGGGAGGGGAGACTACGAG. It specifies CASSASGRGDYE. The complete CDR3 reads CASSASGRGDYEQYF.

The table lists this clone with many counts. The read ends 3 residues early relative to the CDR3; the germline J gene fills the gap. The genes are TRBV5-1 and TRBJ2-2; TRBD2 matches at 13 bases. V shed 4 bases, J shed 1 base, and the junction held 4 bases outside the gene matches. Germline V gives CDR1 SGHRS, CDR2 YFSETQ. The length of the CDR3 is 17 residues. CDR3 DNA (partial): TGCGCCAGCAGCCCCGGGACTAGCGGGAAGAACACCGGGGAG. It encodes CASSPGTSGKNTGE. The complete CDR3 protein is CASSPGTSGKNTGELFF. Variable domain in full (rest from reference TRBV5-1 and TRBJ2-2): KAGVTQTPRYLIKTRGQQVTLSCSPISGHRSVSWYQQTPGQGLQFLFEYFSETQRNKGNFPGRFSGRQFSNSRSEMNVSTLELGDSALYLCASSPGTSGKNTGELFFGEGSRLTVL.

Details on this clone: The read ends 3 residues shy of where the CDR3 ends; the end is completed using the germline J gene. The rearrangement uses TRBV10-2 and TRBJ1-1; D gene ambiguous. The CDR3 consists of 12 residues. CDR1 WSHSY and CDR2 SAAADI come from the germline V gene. CDR3 bases read: TGCGCCAGCCAGACAAACCCGAGGGAA. It yields the protein CASQTNPRE. The whole CDR3 protein is CASQTNPREAFF.

This clone was detected many times. The CDR3 is cut off 3 residues early in the read; its end comes from the germline J gene. This chain links TRBV28 with TRBJ2-1, with TRBD2 as a possible D gene (5 bases). The V and J ends lost 7 bases and 4 bases respectively, with 14 bases between them. The length of the CDR3 is 14 residues. Germline CDR1 MDHEN, CDR2 SYDVKM. The covered CDR3 bases are TGTGCCAGCACTTTGAGCGGAGCTTACAATGAG. Translation: CASTLSGAYNE. The complete CDR3 sequence is CASTLSGAYNEQFF.

This clone was detected many times. The CDR3 spells CASSFSTGTQYF. The covered CDR3 bases are TGTGCCAGCAGCTTCTCCACGGGTACG. The J gene is TRBJ2-3, the V gene TRBV5-4; D unclear. Coverage ceases 3 residues before the CDR3 finishes, and the germline J gene fills in the end. Germline V gene sequence: CDR1 SGHNT, CDR2 YYREEE (reference sequence). Trimming cost V 2 bases and J 8 bases, with 9 bases left between them. CDR3 size: 12 residues.

This clone showed up many times. Coverage ceases 3 residues before the CDR3 finishes, and the germline J gene fills in the end. The V call is TRBV19, the J call TRBJ2-5, with D maybe TRBD2 (5 bases). V lost 3 bases and J lost 3, with 11 bases in between. This CDR3 region has 14 residues. Per the germline V gene, CDR1 is LNHDA and CDR2 is SQIVND (reference sequence). CDR3 DNA, as far as it was read: TGTGCCAGTAGTATCGCCCGGGGAAAAGAGACC. Its translation: CASSIARGKET. The full CDR3 is CASSIARGKETQYF.

This clone has ten or more counts. The CDR3 is cut off 3 residues early in the read; its end comes from the germline J gene. The chain uses TRBV7-9 and TRBJ2-2, with D tentatively TRBD2 (5 bases). Looked up from germline, CDR1 is SEHNR and CDR2 is FQNEAQ (reference sequence). The CDR3 consists of 14 residues. Trimming took off 5 bases at V and 1 base at J, with 8 bases between the two ends. The CDR3 DNA, read in part, is TGTGCCAGCAGCACACGGGGGAACACCGGGGAG. Its translation is CASSTRGNTGE. The whole CDR3 sequence is CASSTRGNTGELFF.

This clone was observed at least ten times. The DNA ends 3 residues before the CDR3 does, and the rest of the CDR3 is filled in from the germline J gene. The chain is built from TRBV23-1 and TRBJ1-4; the D gene is possibly TRBD1 (5 bases). TRBV23-1 counts as an open reading frame of uncertain function. This CDR3 is built from 21 residues. V lost 2 bases, J lost 5 bases, and 30 bases lay in between. The sequenced CDR3 bases are TGCGCCAGCAGTCAAATAACTTATGACAGTCGTGTACCAAGTCAGAATGAAAAA. Translating it yields CASSQITYDSRVPSQNEK. From start to end, the CDR3 is CASSQITYDSRVPSQNEKLFF.

This clone was observed at least ten times. The CDR3 extends 3 residues past the end of the read, so its final part is completed from the germline J gene. The chain has TRBV10-3 and TRBJ2-7; D might be TRBD1 (5 bases). The V and J ends lost 8 bases and 3 bases respectively, with 11 bases between them. CDR3 length: 12 residues. The germline gives CDR1 ENHRY, CDR2 SYGVKD. The part of the CDR3 DNA that was read is TGTGCCATCGCGGACATGGTCTACGAG. Translated, it gives CAIADMVYE. The complete CDR3 protein is CAIADMVYEQYF.

This clone was seen repeatedly, ten times or more. The CDR3 here is CASSQDRGIGELFF. The covered CDR3 bases are TGTGCCAGCAGTCAAGACAGGGGGATAGGGGAG. The chain couples TRBV6-1 to TRBJ2-2; 9 bases agree with TRBD1. From the germline J gene comes the end of the CDR3, since the read stops 3 residues before it. There are 14 residues in the CDR3. Germline V gene data show CDR1 as MNHNS and CDR2 as SASEGT. Germline trimming cut 5 bases from V and 8 bases from J; bases unmatched to any gene: 6.

In the case of this clone: Coverage ceases 3 residues before the CDR3 finishes, and the germline J gene fills in the end. The chain recombines TRBV19 with TRBJ2-1; 9 nucleotides align to TRBD2. Trimming removed 9 bases from V and 0 bases from J; junction bases left unmatched: 15. CDR3 length: 18 residues. Germline CDR1 LNHDA, CDR2 SQIVND (reference sequence). The sequenced CDR3 bases are TGTGCCAGCCGCCAGAGAAGCGGGAGGTTTAACTCCTACAATGAG. The encoded protein is CASRQRSGRFNSYNE. The complete CDR3 protein is CASRQRSGRFNSYNEQFF.